These 32 T cell receptor beta chains were all obtained from the same sample, sequenced in a study of T cells in Graves' hyperthyroidism and ophthalmopathy. The TCR beta CDR3 regions underwent amplification using RNA transcripts as the source. First-round RT-PCR of the TCR CDR3 relied on the HTBI primer set. A single record per CDR3 protein comes from TCRdb applying MiXCR to the multiplex PCR reads. The data hold about 400,000 distinct CDR3 sequences, with about 15% observed a single time. The specimen sequenced was blood. The receptors were sampled from a woman aged 18-29 years with Graves' hyperthyroidism.

This clonotype was counted between two and nine times. The chain uses TRBV14 and TRBJ2-7, with 9 bases lining up with TRBD2. Per the germline V gene, CDR1 is SGHDN and CDR2 is FVKESK. V lost 0 bases to trimming and J lost 3 bases; unmatched junction nucleotides: 9. The length of the CDR3 is 17 residues. CDR3 sequence reads: CASSQESHWRGGYEQYF. Written as DNA, the CDR3 is TGTGCCAGCAGCCAAGAAAGTCATTGGCGGGGGGGCTACGAGCAGTACTTC.

This clonotype was seen many times. This rearrangement joins TRBV28 to TRBJ2-1, with 9 bases lining up with TRBD2. V dropped 4 bases and J dropped 2; count of bases not matched to a gene: 3. Germline V gene lookup returns CDR1 MDHEN and CDR2 SYDVKM. CDR3 length equals 15 residues. The CDR3: CASSSPSGTYNEQFF. The CDR3 DNA follows: TGTGCCAGCAGTTCTCCTAGCGGGACCTACAATGAGCAGTTCTTC.

V usage is TRBV5-1 and J usage is TRBJ2-2; the D is unclear. From germline, CDR1 is SGHRS and CDR2 YFSETQ. The CDR3 loop spans 15 amino acids. The V end was cut by 1 base, the J end by 6 bases, with 13 bases between. The CDR3 DNA reads TGCGCCAGCAGCTTGATTAGCTTCTCCGCCGGGGAGCTGTTTTTT. Its protein product is CASSLISFSAGELFF.

In this sample, this clonotype turned up a few times. This chain joins TRBV10-3 and TRBJ1-3; 9 bases are shared with TRBD1. The CDR3 runs to 11 residues. The V and J ends lost 11 bases and 7 bases, in that order; junction bases with no gene match: 3. Germline loops: CDR1 ENHRY, CDR2 SYGVKD. CDR3 amino acids: CAAGQGNTIYF. The CDR3 DNA reads TGTGCCGCGGGACAGGGCAACACCATATATTTT.

Many counts were recorded for this clonotype. The chain links TRBV9 to TRBJ1-1; D unclear. V was shortened by 0 bases and J by 0 bases, with 12 bases between the two germline ends. CDR1 and CDR2 from the germline V gene are SGDLS and YYNGEE. The CDR3 extends over 16 amino acids. Here the CDR3 reads CASSVDSPPMNTEAFF. The CDR3 coding sequence is TGTGCCAGCAGCGTAGACAGCCCGCCTATGAACACTGAAGCTTTCTTT.

This clonotype was recorded many times. The V call is TRBV7-9, the J call TRBJ2-7; possible D gene TRBD1, 5 bases. Trimming removed 5 bases from V and 0 bases from J, with 14 bases in between. Germline CDR1 is SEHNR and CDR2 is FQNEAQ (reference sequence). CDR3 length: 15 residues. CDR3 sequence reads: CASSPPTGASYEQYF. The CDR3, as DNA: TGTGCCAGCAGCCCGCCCACAGGAGCCTCCTACGAGCAGTACTTC.

The chain employs TRBV7-6 and TRBJ2-1, with D unclear. Germline values: CDR1 SGHVS, CDR2 FNYEAQ. V lost 2 bases, J lost 5 bases, and 7 bases lay in between. There are 13 residues in the CDR3. CDR3 sequence reads: CASSLNSDNEQFF. The CDR3 nucleotides are TGTGCCAGCAGCTTAAACAGCGACAATGAGCAGTTCTTC.

This clonotype occurred a few times. The rearrangement links TRBV19 to TRBJ1-1; 9 bases match TRBD1. V lost 8 bases, J lost 4 bases, and 8 bases stayed unmatched. Germline CDR1 LNHDA, CDR2 SQIVND (reference sequence). CDR3 length equals 14 residues. This CDR3 reads CASSSLDRGTEAFF. The CDR3 DNA is TGTGCCAGTTCTTCACTGGACAGGGGCACTGAAGCTTTCTTT.

This clonotype was counted ten times or more. The gene calls are TRBV12-5 and TRBJ1-1; TRBD1 might be the D (5 bases). Per germline, CDR1 LGHNT and CDR2 FRNRAP. The CDR3 runs 13 residues. Trimming removed 7 bases at V and 4 bases at J, with 13 bases between. The CDR3 protein is CASALSGGTEAFF. CDR3 DNA: TGTGCTAGTGCTCTTAGCGGGGGCACTGAAGCTTTCTTT.

This clonotype came up a few times. V gene TRBV6-2 or TRBV6-3 combines with J gene TRBJ1-6, with D uncertain. Germline CDR1 MNHEY, CDR2 SVGEGT. The CDR3 contains 14 residues. V lost 5 bases, J lost 7 bases, and 12 bases lay in between. CDR3 DNA: TGTGCCAGCAGTAACGCAGGTTCAAATTCACCCCTCCACTTT. Its translation is CASSNAGSNSPLHF.

This chain uses TRBV6-2 or TRBV6-3 with TRBJ2-5; maybe TRBD2 (6 bases). CDR3 size: 18 residues. Between the trimmed V and J ends, which lost 2 bases and 1 base, there was a span of 20 bases. CDR1 and CDR2 (germline): MNHEY, SVGEGT. The CDR3 loop reads CASSYDTRDSPPQETQYF. CDR3 DNA: TGTGCCAGCAGTTACGATACCCGGGACTCCCCGCCCCAAGAGACCCAGTACTTC.

This sequence joins TRBV9 and TRBJ1-4; perhaps TRBD1 as D (6 bases). In germline, CDR1 is SGDLS, CDR2 YYNGEE. The V gene lost 3 bases and the J gene lost 6 bases, with 12 bases spanning the gap. The CDR3 runs to 14 residues. The CDR3 here is CASSGGEGDEKLFF. CDR3 DNA sequence: TGTGCCAGCAGCGGAGGGGAGGGGGATGAAAAACTGTTTTTT.

The V and J genes are TRBV6-1 and TRBJ1-1; the D gene is possibly TRBD1 (6 bases). The CDR3 runs 17 residues. Trimming stripped 6 bases from V and 0 bases from J, with 20 bases between. Germline-derived CDR1 and CDR2 are MNHNS and SASEGT. DNA for the CDR3: TGTGCCAGCAGCCCAGTGTGGTCGGGGGGCATGAACACTGAAGCTTTCTTT. It yields the protein CASSPVWSGGMNTEAFF.

This clonotype has at least ten counts. The chain combines TRBV20-1 with TRBJ1-1, with D possibly being TRBD1 (6 bases). This CDR3 contains 19 residues. Germline V gives CDR1 DFQATT, CDR2 SNEGSKA (reference sequence). V was clipped by 0 bases and J by 1 base, with 24 bases between them. As DNA, the CDR3 is TGCAGTGCTAGAGATCAAGGGGGGAGAGGGTTGGGCTGGAACACTGAAGCTTTCTTT. This translates into CSARDQGGRGLGWNTEAFF.

The V gene is TRBV7-2, the J gene TRBJ1-6; the D gene is possibly TRBD1 (5 bases). The CDR3 contains 16 residues. Germline CDR1 reads SGHTA; CDR2 reads FQGNSA. V lost 1 base and J lost 0, with 7 bases in between. This chain's CDR3 is CASSLDDSSYNSPLHF. The CDR3 nucleotides read TGTGCCAGCAGCTTAGACGACAGCTCCTATAATTCACCCCTCCACTTT. Variable domain in full (rest from reference TRBV7-2 and TRBJ1-6): GAGVSQSPSNKVTEKGKDVELRCDPISGHTALYWYRQSLGQGLEFLIYFQGNSAPDKSGLPSDRFSAERTGGSVSTLTIQRTQQEDSAVYLCASSLDDSSYNSPLHFGNGTRLTVT.

The rearrangement joins TRBV7-2 to TRBJ1-3; 10 bases match TRBD1. CDR1 and CDR2 from the germline V gene are SGHTA and FQGNSA. The CDR3 totals 16 residues. Unmatched junction bases numbered 5, after V lost 5 bases and J lost 1 base. The CDR3 sequence: CASSRRQGASGNTIYF. DNA for the CDR3: TGTGCCAGCAGCCGGCGACAGGGGGCATCTGGAAACACCATATATTTT. The complete variable domain, with remaining parts taken from reference TRBV7-2 and TRBJ1-3, reads GAGVSQSPSNKVTEKGKDVELRCDPISGHTALYWYRQSLGQGLEFLIYFQGNSAPDKSGLPSDRFSAERTGGSVSTLTIQRTQQEDSAVYLCASSRRQGASGNTIYFGEGSWLTVV.

This clonotype has a count of ten or more. The chain is built from TRBV6-6 and TRBJ1-1; perhaps TRBD1 as D (5 bases). V was pared by 0 bases and J by 4 bases, with 15 bases between. Germline V gene sequence: CDR1 MNHNY, CDR2 SVGAGI (reference sequence). The length of the CDR3 is 16 residues. CDR3 bases: TGTGCCAGCAGTTACTCGAAAAGGGGATCGTTCACTGAAGCTTTCTTT. Translating gives CASSYSKRGSFTEAFF.

This clonotype has a count of ten or more. V gene TRBV20-1 combines with J gene TRBJ2-7; D possibly corresponds to TRBD2 (6 bases). Deletions cut 6 bases from V and 0 bases from J, with 18 bases between. Germline CDR1 DFQATT, CDR2 SNEGSKA (reference sequence). The CDR3 loop spans 15 amino acids. The CDR3 here is CSARIPGLSSYEQYF. CDR3 DNA sequence: TGCAGTGCCCGGATACCGGGACTGAGCTCCTACGAGCAGTACTTC.

V usage is TRBV10-3 and J usage is TRBJ2-1, with 7 bases that match TRBD2. CDR1 and CDR2 from the germline V gene are ENHRY and SYGVKD. CDR3 size: 14 residues. Trimming cost V 9 bases and J 9 bases; bases outside gene matches: 14. The CDR3 coding sequence is TGTGCCATAGGGGAGGGACCAGCGGGGCCTGAGCAGTTCTTC. Its translation: CAIGEGPAGPEQFF.

This clonotype was seen only a few times. The J gene is TRBJ1-1, the V gene TRBV7-9, with 7 bases fitting TRBD1. The junction had 10 bases not matched to a gene; V was cut back by 5 bases and J by 1 base. The CDR3 has 16 amino acids. CDR1 SEHNR and CDR2 FQNEAQ come from the germline V gene (reference sequence). The CDR3 nucleotides are TGTGCCAGCAGCCAGGGACAGCTTATAGAGAACACTGAAGCTTTCTTT. Translating gives CASSQGQLIENTEAFF.

This clonotype has just a few counts. The V and J genes are TRBV10-3 and TRBJ1-3, with 9 bases aligning to TRBD1. Germline assignment: CDR1 ENHRY and CDR2 SYGVKD. J gave up 4 bases and V 0 bases, and 4 bases lay outside the gene matches. CDR3 length equals 16 residues. The CDR3 here is CAISESWTGAGNTIYF. CDR3 DNA: TGTGCCATCAGTGAGTCATGGACAGGGGCCGGAAACACCATATATTTT.

This clonotype came up many times. This chain connects TRBV7-2 to TRBJ1-2, with D tentatively TRBD1 (5 bases). CDR3 length: 15 residues. Trimming left V 5 bases short and J 6 bases short, with 19 bases between. Germline CDR1 reads SGHTA; CDR2 reads FQGNSA. CDR3 DNA: TGTGCCAGCAGCCTAAGCTGGGACCAAGGGAATGGCTACACCTTC. As protein: CASSLSWDQGNGYTF.

This chain links TRBV7-2 with TRBJ2-1; D possibly matches TRBD1 or TRBD2 (6 bases each). Trimming pared 2 bases from V and 5 bases from J, leaving 16 bases between. This CDR3 is built from 16 residues. Germline loops: CDR1 SGHTA, CDR2 FQGNSA. The CDR3 is CASSLYRGPPDNEQFF. For the CDR3, the DNA is TGTGCCAGCAGCTTATACCGGGGGCCCCCCGACAATGAGCAGTTCTTC.

The table lists this clonotype with a few counts. The chain links TRBV6-1 to TRBJ2-2; the D gene is possibly TRBD2 (6 bases). V dropped 7 bases and J dropped 3 bases, with 12 bases sitting between them. There are 14 residues in the CDR3. Germline V gene data show CDR1 as MNHNS and CDR2 as SASEGT. CDR3 sequence reads: CASTGSGYTGELFF. Written as DNA, the CDR3 is TGTGCCAGCACGGGTAGCGGATACACCGGGGAGCTGTTTTTT.

A word on this clonotype: This could be a read error, since a much larger clone is one nucleotide away. J is TRBJ2-3 and V is TRBV12-3 or TRBV12-4, with D tentatively TRBD1 or TRBD2 (6 bases each). V was cut by 1 base and J by 0 bases, with 14 bases left in between. The CDR3 contains 17 residues. The CDR3 nucleotides are TGTGCCAGCAGTTTAGGCGGGACACCGACTAGCACAGATACGCAGTATTTT. Translated: CASSLGGTPTSTDTQYF.

This clonotype was counted ten times or more. V is TRBV20-1 and J is TRBJ1-5, with D possibly being TRBD1 (6 bases). V was pared by 3 bases and J by 1 base, with 13 bases between. The CDR3 loop spans 15 amino acids. Germline lookup yields CDR1 DFQATT and CDR2 SNEGSKA (reference sequence). As DNA, the CDR3 is TGCAGTGCTAGTGGGACATTCGGCAGCAATCAGCCCCAGCATTTT. Amino acids: CSASGTFGSNQPQHF.

A few counts support this clonotype. This chain joins TRBV11-1 and TRBJ2-7, with TRBD1 matching 7 bases. CDR1 and CDR2 (germline): SGHAT, FQDESV (reference sequence). This CDR3 is 15 amino acids long. The junction had 7 bases not matched to a gene; V was cut back by 5 bases and J by 0 bases. DNA for the CDR3: TGTGCCAGCAGCCGGGACAGCCTTAGCTCCTACGAGCAGTACTTC. Amino acids: CASSRDSLSSYEQYF.

V gene TRBV20-1 combines with J gene TRBJ2-1; 11 bases map to TRBD2. The CDR3 is 15 amino acids. From germline, CDR1 is DFQATT and CDR2 SNEGSKA (reference sequence). The ends lost 3 bases at V and 7 bases at J; junction bases unmatched: 8. The CDR3 loop is CSASYGSGGVNEQFF. CDR3 in DNA: TGCAGTGCTAGTTACGGTAGCGGGGGGGTAAATGAGCAGTTCTTC.

This sequence joins TRBV5-1 and TRBJ2-1; 12 bases agree with TRBD2. CDR1 is SGHRS and CDR2 is YFSETQ in the germline V gene. The CDR3 covers 15 residues. The trim removed 7 bases at V and 7 bases at J, leaving 9 bases unmatched. For the CDR3, the DNA is TGCGCCAGCCGCCTGACTAGCGGGAGAACGAATGAGCAGTTCTTC. Translation: CASRLTSGRTNEQFF.

In this sample, this clonotype turned up a few times. The chain combines TRBV20-1 with TRBJ2-1, with D possibly being TRBD2 (6 bases). Trimming took off 3 bases at V and 15 bases at J, with 12 bases between the two ends. The CDR3 has 10 residues. Germline loops: CDR1 DFQATT, CDR2 SNEGSKA (reference sequence). DNA of the CDR3: TGCAGTGCTAGCGGGAGCAGGGCGTTCTTC. This translates into CSASGSRAFF.

This clonotype came up many times. V usage is TRBV10-3 and J usage is TRBJ1-1; D possibly corresponds to TRBD1 (6 bases). This CDR3 is built from 14 residues. V was pared by 3 bases and J by 5 bases, with 13 bases between. CDR1 is ENHRY, CDR2 SYGVKD, per germline. CDR3 in amino acids: CAISDGRGVTEAFF. The CDR3 region has the DNA TGTGCCATCAGTGACGGCAGGGGAGTTACTGAAGCTTTCTTT.

Points on this clonotype: Compared with germline, one end of the junction differs, possibly owing to a read error. The J gene is TRBJ1-1, the V gene TRBV12-3 or TRBV12-4; TRBD1 might be the D (5 bases). This CDR3 contains 14 residues. CDR3 sequence reads: CASSMRQRNTEALF. The CDR3 coding sequence is TGTGCCAGCAGTATGAGACAGAGAAACACTGAAGCTCTCTTT.